Sequencing of this TCR beta chain was carried out in a study of shared clonotypes between healthy human individuals. Study details: There were three CD4 naive, three CD4 memory, two CD8 naive and one CD8 memory plates per donor. Study-level results: Naive subsets generally had larger estimated richness than memory subsets. Collection of samples was limited to blood; tissue repertoires likely differ.

A CD45RA+ naive subset and a CD45RA-negative memory subset were split from CD4+ cells. The repertoire was sequenced with immunoSEQ multiplex PCR; TCRdb's copy has only in-frame clones and lacks some. Of roughly 680,000 clones listed, roughly 72% are singletons. Germline CDR1 and CDR2: SGHNT and YENEEA. The CDR3 spans 13 residues. V was pared by 5 bases and J by 0 bases, with 8 bases between. This clone has just a few counts. Its specificity is not known. J is TRBJ2-7 and V is TRBV11-3; D not certain. The clonotype was recovered from a woman aged 25 to 39 in good health. Sequenced input: memory CD4+ T cells sorted from blood. Indicated subset: CD45RA-negative fraction. CDR3 in DNA: TGTGCCAGCAGCCCACACTCCTCCTACGAGCAGTACTTC. Protein: CASSPHSSYEQYF.